One and the same sample provided the 15 T cell receptor beta chains below, sequenced in a study of glioma-infiltrating T cells after dendritic cell vaccination. The sample's time point: after dendritic cell vaccination, including at tumor progression/relapse. TCRdb's table, derived via immunoSEQ multiplex PCR, lists solely in-frame clones and lacks some. The sample holds tens of thousands of clones, around 85% seen once. Here the sequenced sample was blood, taken after dendritic cell vaccination. These receptors were collected from a human donor with glioblastoma.

This clone was detected a few times. The chain carries TRBV5-6 and TRBJ2-7, with 10 nucleotides matching TRBD2. Trimming took 4 bases from V and 0 from J; bases not matched to a gene: 16. Germline CDR1 and CDR2: SGHDT and YYEEEE. The CDR3 extends over 19 amino acids. The CDR3: CASSLGWASGGLPSYEQYF. In nucleotides, the CDR3 is TGTGCCAGCAGCCTAGGTTGGGCTAGCGGGGGCCTGCCCTCCTACGAGCAGTACTTC.

The chain combines TRBV7-9 with TRBJ2-7; D unresolved. Germline CDR1 is SEHNR and CDR2 is FQNEAQ (reference sequence). The CDR3 has 13 amino acids. The ends were cut back, 5 bases at V and 0 bases at J, with 8 bases in the middle. The CDR3 is CASSPTRSYEQYF. CDR3 nucleotides: TGTGCCAGCAGCCCTACTCGCTCCTACGAGCAGTACTTC.

This chain links TRBV19 with TRBJ1-5, with D maybe TRBD1 (6 bases). The CDR3 is 15 amino acids. Per germline, CDR1 LNHDA and CDR2 SQIVND (reference sequence). V was clipped by 7 bases and J by 1 base, with 14 bases between them. DNA of the CDR3: TGTGCCAGTAATTCAGGGGATTGGAGCAATCAGCCCCAGCATTTT. It yields the protein CASNSGDWSNQPQHF. The full variable domain, in which reference TRBV19 and TRBJ1-5 provide the parts outside the CDR3, is DGGITQSPKYLFRKEGQNVTLSCEQNLNHDAMYWYRQDPGQGLRLIYYSQIVNDFQKGDIAEGYSVSREKKESFPLTVTSAQKNPTAFYLCASNSGDWSNQPQHFGDGTRLSIL.

The chain links TRBV5-1 to TRBJ1-4, with 10 positions matching TRBD1. Germline V CDR1 and CDR2: SGHRS, YFSETQ. J was trimmed by 0 bases and V by 3 bases; bases with no gene match: 5. This CDR3 comprises 17 residues. The CDR3 region is CASSWGTGDATNEKLFF. Written as DNA, the CDR3 is TGCGCCAGCAGCTGGGGGACAGGGGATGCAACTAATGAAAAACTGTTTTTT.

V gene TRBV2 combines with J gene TRBJ2-5, with 9 nucleotides matching TRBD1. Germline values: CDR1 SNHLY, CDR2 FYNNEI. The trim removed 3 bases at V and 11 bases at J, leaving 10 bases unmatched. The CDR3 length is 14 residues. The CDR3: CASSEGQGTGEQYF. CDR3 DNA: TGTGCCAGCAGTGAGGGACAGGGTACGGGGGAGCAGTACTTC.

The rearrangement uses TRBV7-3 and TRBJ2-5; D gene uncertain. Per germline, CDR1 SGHTA and CDR2 FQGTGA. V was cut by 1 base and J by 4 bases, with 10 bases left in between. This CDR3 region has 14 residues. The CDR3 nucleotides are TGTGCCAGCAGCTTAATTTACCCGGGAGAGACCCAGTACTTC. Its translation is CASSLIYPGETQYF.

The chain carries TRBV7-8 and TRBJ1-1, with D unresolved. The CDR3 extends over 12 amino acids. V was clipped by 1 base and J by 8 bases, with 8 bases between them. The germline V gene has CDR1 SGHVS and CDR2 FQNEAQ. CDR3 amino acids: CASSLDGGEAFF. The CDR3 DNA is TGTGCCAGCAGCTTAGATGGAGGGGAAGCTTTCTTT. The full variable domain, completed using reference TRBV7-8 and TRBJ1-1, is GAGVSQSPRYKVAKRGQDVALRCDPISGHVSLFWYQQALGQGPEFLTYFQNEAQLDKSGLPSDRFFAERPEGSVSTLKIQRTQQEDSAVYLCASSLDGGEAFFGQGTRLTVV.

The chain joins TRBV27 to TRBJ1-1; 8 nucleotides line up with TRBD1. This CDR3 is built from 14 residues. Germline V gene data show CDR1 as MNHEY and CDR2 as SMNVEV (reference sequence). Trimming removed 4 bases from V and 4 bases from J; junction bases left unmatched: 5. This CDR3 is CASSSGQGFTEAFF. CDR3 sequence (DNA): TGTGCCAGCAGTTCCGGACAGGGCTTCACTGAAGCTTTCTTT.

This clone has just one count. The V gene is TRBV18, the J gene TRBJ1-5; no reliable D call. Trimming left V 5 bases short and J 1 base short, with 15 bases between. The CDR3 length is 16 residues. Per germline, CDR1 KGHSH and CDR2 LQKENI. CDR3 loop: CASSSTRGGSNQPQHF. CDR3 DNA: TGTGCCAGCTCATCAACCCGGGGAGGAAGCAATCAGCCCCAGCATTTT. Full variable domain (outside the CDR3, taken from reference TRBV18 and TRBJ1-5): NAGVMQNPRHLVRRRGQEARLRCSPMKGHSHVYWYRQLPEEGLKFMVYLQKENIIDESGMPKERFSAEFPKEGPSILRIQQVVRGDSAAYFCASSSTRGGSNQPQHFGDGTRLSIL.

This clone was recorded a few times. V usage is TRBV19 and J usage is TRBJ1-1, with D hard to call. This CDR3 has 13 amino acids. Germline V CDR1 and CDR2: LNHDA, SQIVND (reference sequence). The ends were cut back, 9 bases at V and 0 bases at J, with 11 bases in the middle. CDR3 nucleotide sequence: TGTGCCAGCTCCACGGGGATGAACACTGAAGCTTTCTTT. Protein product: CASSTGMNTEAFF.

CDR3 DNA sequence: TGTGCCAGCAGCTTACGGTTCGGGACAGGGAACTACGAGCAGTACTTC. Protein: CASSLRFGTGNYEQYF. The chain combines TRBV11-3 with TRBJ2-7; TRBD1 agrees at 9 bases. The CDR3 contains 16 residues. Germline-derived CDR1 and CDR2 are SGHNT and YENEEA. Germline trimming cut 2 bases from V and 3 bases from J; bases unmatched to any gene: 8.

DNA for the CDR3: TGCGCCAGCAGCCAAGAGGGCAGAACCTCATATGGCTACACCTTC. Translation: CASSQEGRTSYGYTF. The chain links TRBV4-1 to TRBJ1-2; D is unclear. The V end was cut by 0 bases, the J end by 5 bases, with 13 bases between. The CDR3 has 15 amino acids. In germline, CDR1 is MGHRA, CDR2 YSYEKL.

The V and J genes are TRBV10-1 and TRBJ1-2, with TRBD1 as a possible D gene (6 bases). V lost 0 bases and J lost 4, with 12 bases in between. The CDR3 contains 15 residues. Germline V gene lookup returns CDR1 WNHNN and CDR2 SYGVQD (reference sequence). The CDR3 here is CASSESLDSGYGYTF. CDR3 sequence (DNA): TGCGCCAGCAGTGAGTCACTGGACAGCGGCTATGGCTACACCTTC.

The chain combines TRBV19 with TRBJ1-1; 7 nucleotides agree with TRBD1. Trimming took 4 bases from V and 0 from J; bases not matched to a gene: 11. CDR1 and CDR2 from the germline V gene are LNHDA and SQIVND (reference sequence). CDR3 size: 17 residues. The CDR3 loop is CASSNKQGWGVNTEAFF. As DNA, the CDR3 is TGTGCCAGTAGTAACAAACAGGGGTGGGGGGTGAACACTGAAGCTTTCTTT.

This chain links TRBV4-3 with TRBJ1-6; D remains unclear. Looked up from germline, CDR1 is LGHNA and CDR2 is YSLEER. This CDR3 has 19 residues. With 0 bases removed from V and 0 bases from J, the gap between germline ends came to 15 bases. CDR3 coding DNA: TGCGCCAGCAGCCAAGATCATAGCTCGATATACTCCTATAATTCACCCCTCCACTTT. Its translation is CASSQDHSSIYSYNSPLHF.